What follows are 13 T cell receptor beta chains derived from one specimen sequenced in a study of regulatory T cells in long-lasting Graves disease. Construction of TCR beta libraries relied on iRepertoire HTBI primers and on Arm-PCR targeting CDR3 regions. Each CDR3 protein is one row after TCRdb ran MiXCR on the multiplex PCR reads. The sample lists about 660,000 distinct CDR3 sequences; around 30% were seen once. Indicated time point: persistent/refractory GD, antithyroid drugs over 5 years with positive TRAb. After RNA was extracted from PBMCs, the TCR library was made from it. The sequenced sample was peripheral blood mononuclear cells (PBMCs), obtained when the disease was refractory, from a patient treated with antithyroid drugs. The receptors originated from a female donor with Graves disease.

In this sample, this clonotype turned up many times. The chain couples TRBV2 to TRBJ2-5, with D perhaps assigned TRBD1 or TRBD2 (5 bases each). Germline V CDR1 and CDR2: SNHLY, FYNNEI. The CDR3 has 11 residues. Trimming took off 7 bases at V and 5 bases at J, with 8 bases between the two ends. The CDR3 bases are TGTGCCAGCAACGGGGCGGAGACCCAGTACTTC. Its protein product is CASNGAETQYF.

In this sample, this clonotype turned up once. V usage is TRBV2 and J usage is TRBJ2-3, with D perhaps TRBD1 or TRBD2 (6 bases each). With 1 base removed from V and 0 bases from J, the gap between germline ends came to 8 bases. The germline V gene encodes CDR1 SNHLY and CDR2 FYNNEI. The CDR3 is made up of 15 amino acids. The CDR3 is CASSEEGGSTDTQYF. The DNA for the CDR3 is TGTGCCAGCAGTGAAGAGGGGGGCAGCACAGATACGCAGTATTTT.

The chain is built from TRBV19 and TRBJ2-7; 11 bases align to TRBD1. With V trimmed by 4 bases and J by 4 bases, 6 bases remained unmatched. Looked up from germline, CDR1 is LNHDA and CDR2 is SQIVND (reference sequence). CDR3 length: 15 amino acids. The CDR3 DNA reads as TGTGCCAGTAGTAAGGGGGACAGGGGGTGGTACGAGCAGTACTTC. This encodes CASSKGDRGWYEQYF.

On this clonotype: One end of the junction does not line up with germline, which may come from a read error. The CDR3 protein is CASSWTGVVNTEALF. The CDR3 DNA reads as TGCGCCAGCAGCTGGACAGGGGTGGTGAACACTGAAGCTCTCTTT. V is TRBV5-1 and J is TRBJ1-1; 9 bases match TRBD1. This CDR3 contains 15 residues. Looked up from germline, CDR1 is SGHRS and CDR2 is YFSETQ. Combining the CDR3 with reference TRBV5-1 and TRBJ1-1 gives the whole variable domain KAGVTQTPRYLIKTRGQQVTLSCSPISGHRSVSWYQQTPGQGLQFLFEYFSETQRNKGNFPGRFSGRQFSNSRSEMNVSTLELGDSALYLCASSWTGVVNTEALFGQGTRLTVV.

This clonotype has just a few counts. The J gene is TRBJ1-5, the V gene TRBV6-5, with TRBD1 identical over 8 bases. Germline V gives CDR1 MNHEY, CDR2 SVGAGI. The CDR3 totals 16 residues. Trimming removed 2 bases from V and 0 bases from J; junction bases left unmatched: 3. The CDR3 sequence is CASSYSQGASNQPQHF. The CDR3 nucleotides read TGTGCCAGCAGTTACAGCCAGGGGGCTAGCAATCAGCCCCAGCATTTT.

This clonotype occurred a few times. The chain recombines TRBV12-3 or TRBV12-4 with TRBJ2-5; the D call may be TRBD1 or TRBD2 (5 bases each). The CDR3 runs 14 residues. Trimming shortened V by 6 bases and J by 3 bases, and 14 bases separated the two germline ends. DNA of the CDR3: TGTGCCAGCAGAAACCGGGACGGAAAAGAGACCCAGTACTTC. This codes for CASRNRDGKETQYF.

This clonotype was detected ten times or more. The chain uses TRBV2 and TRBJ2-7, with unresolved D. With 0 bases removed from V and 3 bases from J, the gap between germline ends came to 6 bases. The CDR3 runs to 13 residues. Germline V CDR1 and CDR2: SNHLY, FYNNEI. The CDR3 reads CASSEAENYEQYF. The CDR3 DNA is TGTGCCAGCAGTGAAGCAGAGAACTACGAGCAGTACTTC.

This sequence joins TRBV5-1 and TRBJ2-7; the match to TRBD1 covers 10 bases. The length of the CDR3 is 15 residues. Germline V gene sequence: CDR1 SGHRS, CDR2 YFSETQ. V lost 1 base and J lost 6; bases outside the gene matches: 7. Written as DNA, the CDR3 is TGCGCCAGCAGCTTGCAGGGGACAGGGGCCTGCGAGCAGTACTTC. Translation gives CASSLQGTGACEQYF.

The chain links TRBV30 to TRBJ1-2; D remains unclear. CDR1 is GTSNPN and CDR2 is SVGIG in the germline V gene (reference sequence). Trimming pared 0 bases from V and 1 base from J, leaving 9 bases between. The CDR3 runs to 14 residues. The CDR3 coding sequence is TGTGCCTGGAGTGTAGCCTCGGTTAACTATGGCTACACCTTC. The encoded protein is CAWSVASVNYGYTF.

This clonotype was seen ten or more times. The chain couples TRBV7-3 to TRBJ1-1; 10 bases map to TRBD1. CDR1 is SGHTA and CDR2 is FQGTGA in the germline V gene. Trimming removed 5 bases from V and 4 bases from J; junction bases left unmatched: 1. The CDR3 length is 13 residues. CDR3 nucleotides: TGTGCCAGCAGCGGACAGGGGGGCACTGAAGCTTTCTTT. It yields the protein CASSGQGGTEAFF.

This chain connects TRBV30 to TRBJ1-2, with D perhaps TRBD1 (6 bases). Trimming shortened V by 2 bases and J by 7 bases, and 8 bases separated the two germline ends. Germline CDR1 reads GTSNPN; CDR2 reads SVGIG (reference sequence). The CDR3 covers 11 residues. For the CDR3, the DNA is TGTGCCTGGAGTCCGGGGGCTGGCTACACCTTC. Protein product: CAWSPGAGYTF.

Only a few counts were recorded for this clonotype. V and J are TRBV4-1 and TRBJ1-2; 8 bases align to TRBD1. V was clipped by 7 bases and J by 8 bases; unmatched bases: 9. Per germline, CDR1 MGHRA and CDR2 YSYEKL. This CDR3 comprises 13 residues. CDR3 nucleotides: TGCGCCAGCAACACCGGGACAGGAATGGGCTACACCTTC. Protein product: CASNTGTGMGYTF.

This clonotype turned up a few times. This chain uses TRBV20-1 with TRBJ2-5, with 7 bases lining up with TRBD1. Germline-derived CDR1 and CDR2 are DFQATT and SNEGSKA (reference sequence). Losses at the gene ends were 5 bases for V and 2 bases for J; bases not matched to a gene: 2. The CDR3 sequence is 12 residues long. CDR3 sequence (DNA): TGCAGTGCTCAGACAGGGCAAGAGACCCAGTACTTC. Protein sequence: CSAQTGQETQYF.